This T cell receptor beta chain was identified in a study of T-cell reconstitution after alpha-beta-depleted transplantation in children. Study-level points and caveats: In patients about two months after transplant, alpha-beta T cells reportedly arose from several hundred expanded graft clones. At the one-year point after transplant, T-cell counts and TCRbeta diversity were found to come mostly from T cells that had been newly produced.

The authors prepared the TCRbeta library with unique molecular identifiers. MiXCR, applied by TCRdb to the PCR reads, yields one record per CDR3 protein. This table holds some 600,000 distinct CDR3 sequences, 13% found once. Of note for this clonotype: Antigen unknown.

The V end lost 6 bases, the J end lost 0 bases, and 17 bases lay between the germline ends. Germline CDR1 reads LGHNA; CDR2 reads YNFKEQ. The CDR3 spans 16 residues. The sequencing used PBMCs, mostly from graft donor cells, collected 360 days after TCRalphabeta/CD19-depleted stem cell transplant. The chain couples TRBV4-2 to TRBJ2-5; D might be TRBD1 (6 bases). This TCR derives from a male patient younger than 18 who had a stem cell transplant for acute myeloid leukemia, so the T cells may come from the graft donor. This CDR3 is CASSQRPDSYQETQYF. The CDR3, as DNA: TGTGCCAGCAGTCAAAGACCGGACAGCTACCAAGAGACCCAGTACTTC.